This TCR beta chain emerged from a study of blood T cell repertoires in COVID-19. Study as a whole: PBMCs, B-cell-depleted T cells, or T cells were the source of the cDNA or gDNA that made up the material.

The method was immunoSEQ multiplex PCR; TCRdb's version includes in-frame clones alone and lacks a portion of them. The data hold some 380,000 clones, with 81% observed a single time. Sequencing used peripheral blood. The receptor was derived from a human donor with acute or convalescent COVID-19. The donor label of this sample is uncertain.

The CDR3 loop reads CASSHTPRTDTQYF. DNA of the CDR3: TGTGCCAGCAGCCATACCCCTAGGACAGATACGCAGTATTTT. The V call is TRBV11-3, the J call TRBJ2-3; D not certain. The V end lost 5 bases, the J end lost 3 bases, and 12 bases lay between the germline ends. The germline V gene has CDR1 SGHNT and CDR2 YENEEA. This CDR3 is 14 amino acids long.